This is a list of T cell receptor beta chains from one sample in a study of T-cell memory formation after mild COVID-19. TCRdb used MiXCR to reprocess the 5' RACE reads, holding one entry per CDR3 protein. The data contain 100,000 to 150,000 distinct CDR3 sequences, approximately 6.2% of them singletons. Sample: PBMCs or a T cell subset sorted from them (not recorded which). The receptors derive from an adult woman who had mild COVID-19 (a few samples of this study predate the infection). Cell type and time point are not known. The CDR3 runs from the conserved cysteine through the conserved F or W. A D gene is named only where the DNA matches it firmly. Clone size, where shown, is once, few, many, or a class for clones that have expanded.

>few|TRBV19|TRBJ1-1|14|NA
TGTGCCAGTATACCCCCGGGCCGACCTTCAGGAGCTTTCTTT
CASIPPGRPSGAFF
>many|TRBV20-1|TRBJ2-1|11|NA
TGCAGTGCGACAAGGGGAGATGAGCAGTTCTTC
CSATRGDEQFF
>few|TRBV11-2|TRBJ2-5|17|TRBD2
TGTGCCAGCAGCAAGGGACTAGTCTTAAAACTGGAAGAGACCCAGTACTTC
CASSKGLVLKLEETQYF
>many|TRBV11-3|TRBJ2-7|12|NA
TGTGCCAGCAGCTTGGGAGTAGGCGAGCAGTACTTC
CASSLGVGEQYF
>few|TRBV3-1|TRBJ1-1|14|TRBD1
TGTGCCAGCAGCCAAGGTCAGGGGGCGTTTGAAGCTTTCTTT
CASSQGQGAFEAFF
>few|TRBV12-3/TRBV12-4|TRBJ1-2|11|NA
TGTGCCAGCAGGGGAGGCTATGGCTACACCTTC
CASRGGYGYTF
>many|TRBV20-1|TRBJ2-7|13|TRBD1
TGCAGTGCCCGGGACAGGGGGACCTACGAGCAGTACTTC
CSARDRGTYEQYF
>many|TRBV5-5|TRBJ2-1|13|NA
TGTGCCAGCAGCTATCCGGGGAACAATGAGCAGTTCTTC
CASSYPGNNEQFF
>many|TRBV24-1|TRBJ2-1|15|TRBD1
TGTGCCACCAGTGAGCCGGGACAGGGTTTTAATGAGCAGTTCTTC
CATSEPGQGFNEQFF
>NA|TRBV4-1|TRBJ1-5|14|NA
TGCGCCAGCAGCCAAGATCAGCAGAATCAGCCCCAGCATTTT
CASSQDQQNQPQHF
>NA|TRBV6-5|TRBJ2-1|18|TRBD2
TGTGCCAGCAGTTACTCGCCCCTAGCGGGAGGCGGGCAATCGGTGCAGTTCTTC
CASSYSPLAGGGQSVQFF
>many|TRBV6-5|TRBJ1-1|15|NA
TGTGCCAGCAGTTACTCAGCAGGGGCAAACACTGAAGCTTTCTTT
CASSYSAGANTEAFF
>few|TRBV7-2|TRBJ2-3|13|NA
TGTGCCAGCAGCTGGGTGGCAAGGGATACGCAGTATTTT
CASSWVARDTQYF
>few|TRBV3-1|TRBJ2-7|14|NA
TGTGCCAGCAGCCAAGAGTACAGGGGAGGAGAGCAGTACTTC
CASSQEYRGGEQYF